This T cell receptor beta chain was identified in a study of post-analysis software for immune sequencing data (dated by TCRdb to 2013 to 2016). Some background on the complete study: Disease courses on record covered relapsing-remitting, secondary progressive and progressive-relapsing multiple sclerosis, though some patients had no subtype annotation. Patient repertoires were compared against around 10 previously published healthy control repertoires from donors aged roughly 6 to 28 years. A subset of samples was prepared in parallel using single-end sample barcoding, then pooled and co-amplified after Illumina adapter ligation. Study-wide findings and limitations: Compared with controls, multiple sclerosis patients had significantly lower normalized Chao1 diversity, a finding suggesting substantial peripheral T-cell clonal expansion. Direct clustering with F measure revealed strong co-clustering of samples prepared in the same batch, which led to a batch-effect correction. The control group was slightly older than the multiple sclerosis patient group.

Library prep was done by PCR. The data were produced on an Illumina HiSeq 2500. Unique molecular identifiers were incorporated into TCR beta cDNA libraries to reduce PCR and sequencing biases. Per 1 to 10 million input T cells, approximately 500,000 cDNA molecules were obtained, such that each molecule approximated one T cell. The patient libraries were prepared and sequenced using the same protocol as the earlier healthy control dataset. Samples belonging to the same batch were prepared together, multiplexed and sequenced on a shared HiSeq lane. The authors' pipeline ran thus. Raw barcoded reads were processed with MIGEC, and single-read molecular identifier groups were discarded before consensus assembly and CDR3 extraction. Clonotype tables were post-analysed with VDJtools, and diversity was normalized by down-sampling all datasets to the smallest sample size. In repertoire overlap clustering, CDR3 amino acid sequences, but not nucleotide sequences, were matched to correct batch-related cross-sample contamination. The public reads were reanalyzed by TCRdb: fastp trimming at Q25, MiXCR alignment, in-frame beta chains only. Here each entry gathers all rows of one CDR3 protein and keeps the most common genes and DNA. The V and J calls come from TCRdb's annotation, not from the publication. The sample table contains approximately 460,000 distinct CDR3 sequences; only one count was recorded for 40% to 55% of them. The top ten clonotypes cover around an eighth of the sample.

To demonstrate the VDJtools post-analysis software, the study profiled TCR beta repertoires from the peripheral blood of about 13 young patients with multiple sclerosis. The multiple sclerosis patients were children and adolescents between roughly 6 and 16 years of age. Concerning this clonotype itself: Its specific antigen is unknown. No much larger clonotype is one base removed from it; base qualities were not supplied.

This sequence originates from a girl between 10 and 17 years old with multiple sclerosis. Input material: blood.

The CDR3 has the sequence CASSDQRSWHEQFF. At the DNA level, the sequence is TGTGCCAGCAGTGATCAACGCTCCTGGCATGAGCAGTTCTTC. The chain employs TRBV2 and TRBJ2-1, with the identity of the D gene unclear. The germline V gene provides CDR1 SNHLY and CDR2 FYNNEI. The CDR3 numbers 14 residues from cysteine through phenylalanine. Just the 42-base CDR3 DNA is kept, in frame starting at base 1. V was cut back by 3 bases and J by 8 bases, leaving a gap of 14 bases between them.